These T cell receptor beta chains were read from a single sample in a study of blood T cell repertoires in COVID-19. The assay was immunoSEQ multiplex PCR, and TCRdb's table has in-frame clones only and misses some. The repertoire consists of around 190,000 clones, with roughly 90% occurring once and the leading ten covering roughly 20%. Sequences were obtained from peripheral blood. These receptors were collected from a man aged 70 or older with active or convalescent COVID-19. CDR3s leave out the opening cysteine and the closing phenylalanine or tryptophan. Fields, in order: V gene, J gene, CDR3 length, CDR3 protein.

v_gene: TRBV5-7
j_gene: TRBJ1-4
len: 14
CDR3aa: ASRDPRDSQNEKLF

v_gene: TRBV7-2
j_gene: TRBJ1-6
len: 13
CDR3aa: ASSSGQPAHSPLH

v_gene: TRBV18
j_gene: TRBJ2-5
len: 11
CDR3aa: ASSPPDRETQY

v_gene: TRBV5-1
j_gene: TRBJ1-5
len: 11
CDR3aa: ASSLGQNQPQH

v_gene: TRBV9
j_gene: TRBJ2-5
len: 14
CDR3aa: ASSVDPGQRGETQY

v_gene: TRBV6-5
j_gene: TRBJ1-2
len: 11
CDR3aa: ASRDRGLRGYT

v_gene: TRBV7-8
j_gene: TRBJ2-1
len: 13
CDR3aa: ASSIDSISYNEQF

v_gene: TRBV25-1
j_gene: TRBJ2-7
len: 15
CDR3aa: ASSEDKGDRRAYEQY

v_gene: TRBV6-5
j_gene: TRBJ2-1
len: 13
CDR3aa: ASSSSDSWHTEQF

v_gene: TRBV6-6
j_gene: TRBJ2-7
len: 13
CDR3aa: ASSFGGTAAYEQY

v_gene: TRBV5-5
j_gene: TRBJ2-1
len: 13
CDR3aa: ASTETGGGYNEQF

v_gene: TRBV21-1
j_gene: TRBJ2-5
len: 13
CDR3aa: ASSKARGGGETQY

v_gene: TRBV6-5
j_gene: TRBJ2-5
len: 13
CDR3aa: ASFRGGADQETQY

v_gene: TRBV18
j_gene: TRBJ2-5
len: 13
CDR3aa: ASSPTSGDQETQY

v_gene: TRBV6-5
j_gene: TRBJ1-2
len: 12
CDR3aa: ASIDRGANYGYT

v_gene: TRBV7-2
j_gene: TRBJ1-4
len: 11
CDR3aa: ASSPGYGEKLF

v_gene: TRBV7-2
j_gene: TRBJ2-5
len: 15
CDR3aa: ASSQGLAGGFQETQY

v_gene: TRBV4-3
j_gene: TRBJ2-7
len: 12
CDR3aa: ASSQDLASYEQY

v_gene: TRBV7-2
j_gene: TRBJ1-1
len: 11
CDR3aa: ASSAGSNTEAF

v_gene: TRBV5-1
j_gene: TRBJ1-2
len: 14
CDR3aa: ASTPAPPSRSYGYT

v_gene: TRBV11-3
j_gene: TRBJ2-2
len: 11
CDR3aa: ASSPVPTGELF

v_gene: TRBV15
j_gene: TRBJ1-5
len: 13
CDR3aa: ATSRNDRGYQPQH

v_gene: TRBV9
j_gene: TRBJ2-1
len: 12
CDR3aa: ASSLQGFYNEQF

v_gene: TRBV7-2
j_gene: TRBJ2-1
len: 13
CDR3aa: ASSEQGPSYNEQF

v_gene: TRBV7-2
j_gene: TRBJ2-1
len: 14
CDR3aa: ASSLGWSAAYNEQF

v_gene: TRBV10-2
j_gene: TRBJ2-5
len: 13
CDR3aa: ASRKDRGHGETQY

v_gene: TRBV6-1
j_gene: TRBJ1-4
len: 14
CDR3aa: ASSGRGGTTNEKLF

v_gene: TRBV7-2
j_gene: TRBJ1-1
len: 12
CDR3aa: ASSPRRANTEAF

v_gene: TRBV28
j_gene: TRBJ2-2
len: 20
CDR3aa: ASRLGPQGWPSGRNNTGELF

v_gene: TRBV7-2
j_gene: TRBJ2-1
len: 13
CDR3aa: ASGFRLAGYNEQF

v_gene: TRBV25-1
j_gene: TRBJ2-7
len: 14
CDR3aa: ASSEYLSSGRYEQY

v_gene: TRBV11-2
j_gene: TRBJ2-1
len: 12
CDR3aa: ASTTADRYNEQF

v_gene: TRBV5-1
j_gene: TRBJ1-2
len: 12
CDR3aa: ASSSSTSNYGYT

v_gene: TRBV5-8
j_gene: TRBJ1-6
len: 13
CDR3aa: ASSSGAHADSPLH

v_gene: TRBV6-2/TRBV6-3
j_gene: TRBJ2-2
len: 11
CDR3aa: ASSYVGGGELF

v_gene: TRBV11-2
j_gene: TRBJ1-2
len: 13
CDR3aa: ASSPTGIPRDGYT

v_gene: TRBV24-1
j_gene: TRBJ1-5
len: 13
CDR3aa: ATSDDSNSNQPQH

v_gene: TRBV27
j_gene: TRBJ2-7
len: 12
CDR3aa: ASSTNSGRAKQY

v_gene: TRBV7-9
j_gene: TRBJ1-1
len: 15
CDR3aa: ASSSVWGTGEGTEAF

v_gene: TRBV12-3/TRBV12-4
j_gene: TRBJ2-3
len: 11
CDR3aa: ASSSLAGDTQY

v_gene: TRBV6-2/TRBV6-3
j_gene: TRBJ2-7
len: 14
CDR3aa: ASSYPSSGGFYEQY

v_gene: TRBV12-5
j_gene: TRBJ2-5
len: 9
CDR3aa: ASGYGETQY

v_gene: TRBV29-1
j_gene: TRBJ1-1
len: 8
CDR3aa: SVQTPQAF

v_gene: TRBV11-2
j_gene: TRBJ2-2
len: 13
CDR3aa: ASSSDRGLIGELF

v_gene: TRBV7-8
j_gene: TRBJ2-1
len: 14
CDR3aa: ASSIRTASSYNEQF

v_gene: TRBV9
j_gene: TRBJ2-1
len: 12
CDR3aa: ASSANDRQSEQF

v_gene: TRBV2
j_gene: TRBJ2-7
len: 13
CDR3aa: ASRLRGQVGSEQY

v_gene: TRBV5-1
j_gene: TRBJ1-1
len: 13
CDR3aa: ASSFRDRLNTEAF

v_gene: TRBV5-1
j_gene: TRBJ2-3
len: 15
CDR3aa: ASSAGAGGEGTDTQY

v_gene: TRBV2
j_gene: TRBJ1-5
len: 12
CDR3aa: ASSERQVNQPQH

v_gene: TRBV7-2
j_gene: TRBJ1-2
len: 13
CDR3aa: ASSLFMVGVRGYT

v_gene: TRBV5-1
j_gene: TRBJ2-3
len: 11
CDR3aa: ASSPGPSDRVD

v_gene: TRBV29-1
j_gene: TRBJ2-3
len: 11
CDR3aa: SVGHRTTDTQY

v_gene: TRBV6-1
j_gene: TRBJ1-4
len: 11
CDR3aa: ASSEERGRWLF